This T cell receptor (beta chain) is from a study of patients and donors after allogeneic stem cell transplantation (dated by TCRdb to 2020 to 2022). From the germline V gene, CDR1 is SNHLY and CDR2 is FYNNEI. The CDR3 runs 14 residues from the cysteine to the phenylalanine. The sequence is cut down to CDR3 DNA, 42 bases in frame from base 1. V gives up 4 bases and J gives up 1 base, and the segment between their germline ends measures 8 bases. A word on this clonotype: It has no known antigen specificity. The record has no base qualities; no much larger clone is one base away.

Libraries were constructed by RT-PCR. TCRdb names NextSeq 550 as the instrument used. The raw public reads went through TCRdb reprocessing: fastp at Q25, MiXCR clone calling, in-frame beta chains kept. CDR3 protein duplicates are merged, each entry listing the most common genes and DNA. The table for this sample lists 900,000 to 1,000,000 distinct CDR3 sequences; about a sixth of them were counted only once. The biggest ten clones account for about 6% of the sample. The sequence is built from TRBV2 and TRBJ1-5; perhaps TRBD1 is the D gene, with 5 bases matching. The TCR originated in a human donor who was either an allogeneic HSCT recipient or a stem cell or donor lymphocyte infusion donor (not recorded which). It is not recorded whose cells these are; they may come from a transplant donor. Sequencing was done on a sample of blood, either unsorted or a sorted T cell fraction (not recorded which). The DNA sequence is given as TGTGCCAGCAGTGCGGGGGAGAGCAATCAGCCCCAGCATTTT. Its translation is CASSAGESNQPQHF.